Sequencing of this T cell receptor (beta chain) was carried out in a study of cytomegalovirus exposure and HLA in healthy donors. After removal of 9 bases from V and 8 bases from J, the junction contained 15 bases not matched to a gene. CDR1 is LNHDA, CDR2 SQIVND, per germline (reference sequence). CDR3 length: 14 amino acids. In the PCR, 60 Vbeta and 13 Jbeta primers were used. TCRdb keeps only in-frame clones here, not all; method: immunoSEQ multiplex PCR. Of roughly 97,000 clones in the sample, 76% were seen once. This chain links TRBV19 with TRBJ1-2, with 7 bases that match TRBD1. The sequencing sample was made of PBMCs. This sequence was found in a woman aged 18 to 35 in good health and CMV-seropositive. This CDR3 reads CASRRQGKFGGYTF. The CDR3, as DNA: TGTGCCAGCAGAAGACAGGGAAAGTTTGGCGGCTACACCTTC.